This TCR beta chain was obtained from a study of blood T cell repertoires in COVID-19. In the authors' workflow: Estimation of nucleated cell counts was performed using reference gene primer amplification. Assay used: immunoSEQ multiplex PCR; TCRdb lists only in-frame clones, some missing. Clone size and the V and J calls come from that table; the DNA yielded D and trimming. The sample has 100,000 to 150,000 clones, around 86% seen once; the top ten hold about an eighth. Trimming took off 6 bases at V and 1 base at J, with 13 bases between the two ends. Germline V gene lookup returns CDR1 SQVTM and CDR2 ANQGSEA. This CDR3 has 14 amino acids.

The chain uses TRBV29-1 and TRBJ1-3; D perhaps matches TRBD1 (5 bases). Sequenced material: peripheral blood. This clonotype originated in a woman in her 70s with COVID-19, enrolled during active disease. The CDR3 loop reads CSVLGGESGNTIYF. CDR3 sequence (DNA): TGCAGCGTGCTTGGAGGGGAGTCTGGAAACACCATATATTTT.